A selection of T cell receptor beta chains follows, all from one sample in a study of OX40 agonist ivuxolimab in advanced cancers. The data were produced by immunoSEQ multiplex PCR, yet TCRdb's version contains in-frame clones alone and is incomplete. The sample has tens of thousands of clones; approximately 90% are singletons. This specimen consisted of CD4+ or CD8+ T cells sorted from blood, obtained in a trial of the OX40 agonist ivuxolimab. The origin of the receptors is an adult with an advanced solid tumor such as melanoma, head and neck, liver or kidney cancer. The CDR3 runs from the conserved cysteine through the conserved F or W. The D gene is left open where the match is weak. For some rows the clone size is stated as once, few or many, or as a class when expanded; others skip it.

j_call v_call clone_size d_call cdr3_aa cdr3_nt
TRBJ1-1 TRBV7-2 few . CASSLLRRDTEAFF TGTGCCAGCAGCCTTCTCAGGCGGGACACTGAAGCTTTCTTT
TRBJ1-2 TRBV4-2 . . CASSQLQGKDYGYTF TGTGCCAGCAGCCAGCTACAGGGTAAGGACTATGGCTACACCTTC
TRBJ2-1 TRBV4-1 . TRBD2 CASSQALAGELNEQFF TGCGCCAGCAGCCAAGCTCTAGCGGGAGAACTCAATGAGCAGTTCTTC
TRBJ2-5 TRBV25-1 . . CASSELGGGSKAETQYF TGTGCCAGCAGTGAACTAGGAGGAGGCAGTAAAGCAGAGACCCAGTACTTC
TRBJ2-7 TRBV7-8 few . CASSLGSTYEQYF TGTGCCAGCAGCTTGGGCAGTACCTACGAGCAGTACTTC
TRBJ2-1 TRBV9 . . CASSGWDHNEQFF TGTGCCAGCAGCGGGTGGGACCACAATGAGCAGTTCTTC
TRBJ2-7 TRBV5-6 . . CASSLSPLSKNFYEQYF TGTGCCAGCAGCTTAAGCCCGCTCTCCAAAAACTTCTACGAGCAGTACTTC
TRBJ2-6 TRBV4-3 once . CASSPEAGANVLTF TGCGCCAGCAGCCCTGAGGCTGGGGCCAACGTCCTGACTTTC
TRBJ2-7 TRBV5-4 . TRBD1 CASSFGAGETGTGGYEQYF TGTGCCAGCAGCTTTGGTGCGGGGGAAACCGGGACAGGGGGCTACGAGCAGTACTTC
TRBJ2-7 TRBV6-5 . TRBD2 CASSRLAGLHYEQYF TGTGCCAGCAGCCGACTAGCGGGCCTCCACTACGAGCAGTACTTC
TRBJ1-2 TRBV4-3 . TRBD1 CASSQDLTGTAGYTF TGCGCCAGCAGCCAAGATCTCACAGGGACAGCCGGCTACACCTTC
TRBJ2-7 TRBV7-7 . TRBD2 CASSPGTSGGYEQYF TGTGCCAGCAGCCCCGGGACTAGCGGGGGGTACGAGCAGTACTTC
TRBJ2-7 TRBV19 . TRBD2 CASSITSGSYEQYF TGTGCCAGTAGTATAACTAGCGGATCCTACGAGCAGTACTTC
TRBJ2-7 TRBV4-3 once . CASSDRGNPYEQYF TGCGCCAGCAGTGATAGAGGGAATCCCTACGAGCAGTACTTC
TRBJ2-7 TRBV11-3 . . CASSLAMTYEQYF TGTGCCAGCAGCTTAGCGATGACCTACGAGCAGTACTTC
TRBJ2-3 TRBV4-1 . TRBD2 CASSQQLAGGPTDTQYF TGCGCCAGCAGCCAACAACTAGCGGGAGGGCCCACAGATACGCAGTATTTT
TRBJ2-7 TRBV5-1 . TRBD1 CASSSRSQGAYEQYF TGCGCCAGCAGCTCCCGTAGCCAGGGGGCTTACGAGCAGTACTTC
TRBJ2-5 TRBV5-1 . TRBD2 CASSSEGLAGYQETQYF TGCGCCAGCAGCTCGGAGGGACTAGCGGGGTACCAAGAGACCCAGTACTTC
TRBJ2-5 TRBV5-4 . TRBD1 CASSFLGQGVLQETQYF TGTGCCAGCAGCTTTTTGGGCCAGGGGGTACTGCAAGAGACCCAGTACTTC
TRBJ2-7 TRBV19 . . CASSIAPSREQYF TGTGCCAGTAGTATTGCCCCCTCCCGCGAGCAGTACTTC
TRBJ2-2 TRBV27 . . CASSLLADTGELFF TGTGCCAGCAGTCTACTCGCCGACACCGGGGAGCTGTTTTTT
TRBJ2-1 TRBV20-1 once . CSAPTSSEQFF TGCAGTGCTCCCACTAGTAGTGAGCAGTTCTTC
TRBJ1-1 TRBV4-3 . . CASSRTTGGYTEAFF TGCGCCAGCAGCCGAACGACAGGCGGATACACTGAAGCTTTCTTT
TRBJ2-1 TRBV29-1 . TRBD2 CSVEYWLAGAYNEQFF TGCAGCGTTGAATATTGGCTAGCGGGGGCCTACAATGAGCAGTTCTTC
TRBJ2-1 TRBV7-3 . TRBD2 CASSYDSGTPSGEQFF TGTGCCAGCAGCTATGATAGCGGGACGCCGTCAGGTGAGCAGTTCTTC
TRBJ2-1 TRBV5-6 . TRBD1 CASVLGTGLLYNEQFF TGTGCCAGCGTATTGGGGACAGGGCTACTTTACAATGAGCAGTTCTTC
TRBJ2-1 TRBV7-8 . . CASSRKPTRISYNEQFF TGTGCCAGCAGCCGAAAGCCCACTCGTATCTCCTACAATGAGCAGTTCTTC
TRBJ2-3 TRBV4-3 . . CASSQDGTSTDTQYF TGCGCCAGCAGCCAAGATGGGACTAGCACAGATACGCAGTATTTT
TRBJ1-1 TRBV28 . . CASSVTGKNTEAFF TGTGCCAGCAGTGTAACAGGGAAGAACACTGAAGCTTTCTTT
TRBJ2-7 TRBV10-3 . TRBD1 CACGGTGGAEQYF TGTGCCTGCGGTGGGACAGGGGGCGCGGAGCAGTACTTC